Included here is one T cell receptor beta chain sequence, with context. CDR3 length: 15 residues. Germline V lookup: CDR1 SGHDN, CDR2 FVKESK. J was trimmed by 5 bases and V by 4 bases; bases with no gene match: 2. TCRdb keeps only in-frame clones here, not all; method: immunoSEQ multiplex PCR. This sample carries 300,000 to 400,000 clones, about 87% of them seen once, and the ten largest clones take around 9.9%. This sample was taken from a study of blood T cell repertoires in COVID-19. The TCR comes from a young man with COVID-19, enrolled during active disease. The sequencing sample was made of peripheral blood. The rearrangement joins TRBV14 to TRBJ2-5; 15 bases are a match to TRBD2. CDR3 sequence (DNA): TGTGCCAGCAGCCCCGGACTAGCGGGGGGGGAGACCCAGTACTTC. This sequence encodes CASSPGLAGGETQYF. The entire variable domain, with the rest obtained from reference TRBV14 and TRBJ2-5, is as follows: EAGVTQFPSHSVIEKGQTVTLRCDPISGHDNLYWYRRVMGKEIKFLLHFVKESKQDESGMPNNRFLAERTGGTYSTLKVQPAELEDSGVYFCASSPGLAGGETQYFGPGTRLLVL.